This TCR beta chain stems from a study of identical twins. TCRdb re-analysed the 5' RACE reads in MiXCR, keeping a single row per CDR3 protein. The table includes roughly 480,000 distinct CDR3 sequences, 20% to 25% detected once. This CDR3 is 15 amino acids long. The germline CDR1 and CDR2 sequences are SGHNT and YENEEA. V was pared by 5 bases and J by 7 bases, with 7 bases of the junction left unmatched. This sample also appeared in a second study, on T cells expressing NK-cell markers.

Sequenced: CD4+ T cells sorted from blood. This receptor was taken from a woman under 30 in good health. This chain joins TRBV11-3 and TRBJ2-3; 12 positions agree with TRBD2. The CDR3 region is CASSPSSGGAHTQYF. CDR3 nucleotides: TGTGCCAGCAGCCCCTCTAGCGGGGGGGCCCATACGCAGTATTTT.